These 26 T cell receptor beta chains were sequenced from one sample in a study of shared clonotypes between healthy human individuals. Profiled with immunoSEQ multiplex PCR; TCRdb holds only in-frame clones, not every one. The sample records approximately 2,000,000 clones, roughly 92% being singletons. Sequencing was done on a sample of naive CD4+ T cells from PBMCs. As to subset: CD45RA+ positively selected. The source of these receptors is a man in his late teens or twenties in good health. Some clones in this sample may be carry-over from other donors' samples.

J is TRBJ2-7 and V is TRBV6-6; 8 bases match TRBD1. V gave up 3 bases and J gave up 3 bases; unmatched junction bases: 4. The germline V gene has CDR1 MNHNY and CDR2 SVGAGI (reference sequence). The CDR3 loop spans 14 amino acids. CDR3 nucleotides: TGTGCCAGCAGTTATAGGGACAGGTACTACGAGCAGTACTTC. Its protein product is CASSYRDRYYEQYF.

The chain joins TRBV5-6 to TRBJ1-1, with D perhaps TRBD1 (6 bases). Trimming removed 4 bases at V and 3 bases at J, with 16 bases between. CDR3 length: 15 residues. Germline assignment: CDR1 SGHDT and CDR2 YYEEEE. The CDR3 DNA reads as TGTGCCAGCAGCCCTCGCCTGGGGGCTTACACTGAAGCTTTCTTT. Its protein is CASSPRLGAYTEAFF.

V is TRBV5-1 and J is TRBJ2-7; no reliable D call. The CDR3 is made up of 15 amino acids. Trimming stripped 3 bases from V and 4 bases from J, with 17 bases between. Looked up from germline, CDR1 is SGHRS and CDR2 is YFSETQ. CDR3 sequence reads: CASSSGTASRYEQYF. The CDR3 DNA is TGCGCCAGCAGCTCAGGAACAGCATCCCGTTACGAGCAGTACTTC.

The J gene is TRBJ1-5, the V gene TRBV11-2, with D uncertain. The CDR3 is 13 amino acids. V was trimmed by 1 base and J by 4 bases, leaving 5 bases between them. The germline CDR1 and CDR2 sequences are SGHAT and FQNNGV. CDR3 residues: CASSLAPNQPQHF. The CDR3 nucleotides read TGTGCCAGCAGCTTAGCCCCAAATCAGCCCCAGCATTTT. The whole variable domain, remainder taken from reference TRBV11-2 and TRBJ1-5, is EAGVAQSPRYKIIEKRQSVAFWCNPISGHATLYWYQQILGQGPKLLIQFQNNGVVDDSQLPKDRFSAERLKGVDSTLKIQPAKLEDSAVYLCASSLAPNQPQHFGDGTRLSIL.

This chain connects TRBV25-1 to TRBJ1-1, with unresolved D. The V gene lost 7 bases and the J gene lost 2 bases, with 5 bases spanning the gap. The CDR3 is 11 residues long. Looked up from germline, CDR1 is MGHDK and CDR2 is SYGVNS. CDR3 coding DNA: TGTGCCAGCAATCGAAACACTGAAGCTTTCTTT. Its protein is CASNRNTEAFF.

The chain is built from TRBV28 and TRBJ2-7, with 15 bases lining up with TRBD2. Looked up from germline, CDR1 is MDHEN and CDR2 is SYDVKM. The CDR3 loop spans 19 amino acids. The V gene end was trimmed by 2 bases and the J gene end by 6 bases; junction bases not matched to a gene: 14. DNA of the CDR3: TGTGCCAGCAGTTTAGTGAAGGGGGGACTAGCGGGAGGAGTGGGCGAGCAGTACTTC. Translation gives CASSLVKGGLAGGVGEQYF.

The chain joins TRBV5-4 to TRBJ2-3, with 7 bases aligning to TRBD1. The trim removed 3 bases at V and 6 bases at J, leaving 7 bases unmatched. Germline CDR1 reads SGHNT; CDR2 reads YYREEE (reference sequence). The CDR3 spans 14 residues. In DNA form, the CDR3 reads TGTGCCAGCAGCTCCGGGACAGTCACCGATACGCAGTATTTT. Amino acid sequence: CASSSGTVTDTQYF.

This clone has just one count. The rearrangement uses TRBV7-2 and TRBJ2-7, with D possibly being TRBD2 (7 bases). CDR1 SGHTA and CDR2 FQGNSA come from the germline V gene. The V and J ends lost 7 bases and 4 bases respectively, with 23 bases between them. The CDR3 runs 16 residues. CDR3 nucleotides: TGTGCCAGCAATAACCCTGGGGGCGGGAGCTGGTACGAGCAGTACTTC. It is translated as CASNNPGGGSWYEQYF.

With respect to this clone: The identical CDR3 is also encoded by other nucleotide sequences in the sample. The V and J genes are TRBV19 and TRBJ1-5; D unclear. The V end lost 6 bases, the J end lost 0 bases, and 9 bases lay between the germline ends. The CDR3 extends over 14 amino acids. The V gene's germline CDR1 is LNHDA and CDR2 SQIVND (reference sequence). CDR3 protein: CASRGPFSNQPQHF. The DNA for the CDR3 is TGTGCCAGTAGAGGTCCGTTTAGCAATCAGCCCCAGCATTTT.

The chain recombines TRBV5-1 with TRBJ2-1, with D tentatively TRBD2 (6 bases). Germline CDR1 and CDR2: SGHRS and YFSETQ. Trimming removed 4 bases from V and 0 bases from J, with 14 bases in between. CDR3 size: 16 residues. This chain's CDR3 is CASSQLDGSSYNEQFF. CDR3 bases: TGCGCCAGCAGCCAATTGGACGGGAGCTCCTACAATGAGCAGTTCTTC.

This clone was found once. The chain employs TRBV28 and TRBJ2-2; D not resolved. This CDR3 is built from 19 residues. The V end lost 6 bases, the J end lost 2 bases, and 25 bases lay between the germline ends. Germline values: CDR1 MDHEN, CDR2 SYDVKM. The CDR3 here is CASRKPRALDLFNTGELFF. CDR3 bases: TGTGCCAGCAGAAAACCGCGAGCTTTGGACCTGTTTAACACCGGGGAGCTGTTTTTT.

Remarks on this clone: The same CDR3 can be traced to other DNA sequences in this sample. This chain links TRBV28 with TRBJ2-6, with D possibly matching TRBD1 (5 bases). Germline V gene data show CDR1 as MDHEN and CDR2 as SYDVKM. V lost 6 bases, J lost 4 bases, and 16 bases lay in between. The CDR3 is 16 amino acids. CDR3 region: CASSPGGAAGANVLTF. The CDR3 DNA reads as TGTGCCAGCAGCCCAGGTGGGGCCGCGGGGGCCAACGTCCTGACTTTC.

The chain has TRBV2 and TRBJ2-1; unclear D gene. V lost 3 bases to trimming and J lost 0 bases, with 9 bases between them. The CDR3 contains 15 residues. Germline V gene data show CDR1 as SNHLY and CDR2 as FYNNEI. This CDR3 is CASSEREASYNEQFF. The CDR3 nucleotides read TGTGCCAGCAGTGAGAGAGAGGCCTCCTACAATGAGCAGTTCTTC.

The sample holds one count of this clone. The chain carries TRBV11-2 and TRBJ1-3; TRBD1 aligns across 8 bases. Germline V gene lookup returns CDR1 SGHAT and CDR2 FQNNGV. V was pared by 6 bases and J by 4 bases, with 2 bases of the junction left unmatched. This CDR3 has 13 residues. CDR3 nucleotide sequence: TGTGCCAGCAGAGACAGGGGAGGAAACACCATATATTTT. Translated, it gives CASRDRGGNTIYF.

The genes are TRBV4-1 and TRBJ2-1; 7 bases are a match to TRBD2. V lost 1 base to trimming and J lost 2 bases; unmatched junction nucleotides: 5. CDR3 length equals 16 residues. Germline CDR1 reads MGHRA; CDR2 reads YSYEKL. The DNA for the CDR3 is TGCGCCAGCAGCCAAGCGGCGGGAGCCCCCTACAATGAGCAGTTCTTC. Its protein product is CASSQAAGAPYNEQFF.

The V and J genes are TRBV2 and TRBJ2-1, with D possibly called TRBD1 or TRBD2 (6 bases each). Germline CDR1 is SNHLY and CDR2 is FYNNEI. V was shortened by 1 base and J by 4 bases, with 11 bases between the two germline ends. This CDR3 comprises 15 residues. The CDR3 DNA reads as TGTGCCAGCAGTGAAGAGGGGGGCCCGTACAATGAGCAGTTCTTC. It codes for CASSEEGGPYNEQFF.

This clone was counted between two and nine times. The chain couples TRBV28 to TRBJ2-7; weak D call: TRBD2 (6 bases). Germline V gene lookup returns CDR1 MDHEN and CDR2 SYDVKM. V dropped 3 bases and J dropped 0 bases, with 9 bases sitting between them. This CDR3 contains 14 residues. The CDR3, as DNA: TGTGCCAGCAGTTTCCACGGGAGCTCCTACGAGCAGTACTTC. It is translated as CASSFHGSSYEQYF.

This rearrangement joins TRBV9 to TRBJ1-5, with 7 bases matching TRBD1. Germline V gene lookup returns CDR1 SGDLS and CDR2 YYNGEE. The ends lost 5 bases at V and 4 bases at J; junction bases unmatched: 9. The CDR3 spans 15 residues. The CDR3 DNA sequence: TGTGCCAGCAGTCCTCGAGGGACAGATAATCAGCCCCAGCATTTT. It is translated as CASSPRGTDNQPQHF.

Remarks on this clone: Other DNA sequences in this sample translate to the same CDR3. J is TRBJ2-5 and V is TRBV5-1; 7 bases align to TRBD2. Germline values: CDR1 SGHRS, CDR2 YFSETQ. V was clipped by 3 bases and J by 2 bases; unmatched bases: 4. CDR3 length: 14 amino acids. The chain's CDR3 is CASSSSSGQETQYF. The CDR3 DNA follows: TGCGCCAGCAGCTCCTCTAGCGGTCAAGAGACCCAGTACTTC.

The chain joins TRBV27 to TRBJ2-1; 16 bases agree with TRBD2. With V trimmed by 0 bases and J by 2 bases, 4 bases remained unmatched. The germline gives CDR1 MNHEY, CDR2 SMNVEV (reference sequence). There are 19 residues in the CDR3. The CDR3 is CASSLSGTSGRAPYNEQFF. The CDR3 region has the DNA TGTGCCAGCAGTTTATCGGGGACTAGCGGGAGGGCCCCCTACAATGAGCAGTTCTTC.

The chain combines TRBV9 with TRBJ2-7, with D tentatively TRBD1 (6 bases). V gave up 3 bases and J gave up 2 bases, with 12 bases separating them. Germline CDR1 and CDR2: SGDLS and YYNGEE. The length of the CDR3 is 14 residues. CDR3 sequence reads: CASSATGTTYEQYF. The CDR3 DNA reads as TGTGCCAGCAGCGCAACCGGGACAACCTACGAGCAGTACTTC.

The CDR3 sequence: CATSRDQRGGGYTF. CDR3 nucleotides: TGTGCCACCAGCAGAGATCAGCGGGGAGGAGGCTACACCTTC. The V call is TRBV15, the J call TRBJ1-2, with no clear D. Germline lookup yields CDR1 LNHNV and CDR2 YYDKDF (reference sequence). Trimming pared 0 bases from V and 8 bases from J, leaving 13 bases between. This CDR3 region has 14 residues.

The V and J genes are TRBV5-1 and TRBJ2-5; 7 bases match TRBD1. The CDR3 spans 17 residues. Germline V lookup: CDR1 SGHRS, CDR2 YFSETQ. V lost 1 base, J lost 5 bases, and 14 bases stayed unmatched. The CDR3 DNA sequence: TGCGCCAGCAGCTTGAATGGGGGTACAGGGGTGGGCGAGACCCAGTACTTC. The encoded protein is CASSLNGGTGVGETQYF.

The gene calls are TRBV5-1 and TRBJ2-1, with 8 bases that match TRBD2. The CDR3 runs 17 residues. With V trimmed by 7 bases and J by 1 base, 13 bases remained unmatched. Per germline, CDR1 SGHRS and CDR2 YFSETQ. DNA of the CDR3: TGCGCCAGCTCAGCTAGCGGGTTTCCGCTATCCTACAATGAGCAGTTCTTC. It is translated as CASSASGFPLSYNEQFF.

The V and J genes are TRBV5-1 and TRBJ2-5, with D perhaps TRBD2 (6 bases). Germline V CDR1 and CDR2: SGHRS, YFSETQ. The ends were cut back, 0 bases at V and 4 bases at J, with 19 bases in the middle. There are 17 residues in the CDR3. Here the CDR3 reads CASSLGVGRAGLETQYF. CDR3 bases: TGCGCCAGCAGCTTGGGGGTTGGCCGAGCGGGTTTAGAGACCCAGTACTTC.

V gene TRBV6-1 combines with J gene TRBJ2-5, with D unclear. CDR3 length: 16 amino acids. CDR1 MNHNS and CDR2 SASEGT come from the germline V gene. With 3 bases removed from V and 0 bases from J, the gap between germline ends came to 14 bases. The CDR3 bases are TGTGCCAGCAGTGAGCACGTAAGCCGGAACCAAGAGACCCAGTACTTC. Residues: CASSEHVSRNQETQYF.